The source of this TCR beta chain is a study of T-cell reconstitution after alpha-beta-depleted transplantation in children. Overall study findings and caveats: About two months after transplant, alpha-beta T cells reportedly came from several hundred expanded graft clones.

The V gene's germline CDR1 is SGHTA and CDR2 FQGTGA. V dropped 1 base and J dropped 7 bases, with 10 bases sitting between them. The CDR3 runs to 13 residues. As it was prepared, the TCRbeta library received unique molecular identifiers. TCRdb reprocessed the PCR reads via MiXCR and lists one record per CDR3 protein. The sample comprises a few hundred thousand distinct CDR3 sequences, 25% to 30% of which are singletons, and around a third rests with the top ten. On this clonotype itself: No antigen is known for it.

The chain uses TRBV7-3 and TRBJ2-5; no firm D call. Sample: PBMCs, taken before TCRalphabeta/CD19-depleted stem cell transplant. This clonotype was obtained from a boy younger than two with Wiskott-Aldrich syndrome, due to receive a stem cell transplant. CDR3 sequence: CASSLRPMGTQYF. The CDR3 DNA reads TGTGCCAGCAGCTTAAGGCCGATGGGGACCCAGTACTTC.